The clone carrying this TCR beta chain was detected only a few times. No antigen is known for it. Each CDR3 protein gets one entry after TCRdb re-called the 5' RACE reads with MiXCR. The table lists around 300,000 distinct CDR3 sequences, around 13% of them singletons, with 0.4% to 0.55% in the top ten. From germline, CDR1 is SSHAT and CDR2 FNYEAQ (reference sequence). V dropped 6 bases and J dropped 5 bases, with 16 bases sitting between them. The CDR3 sequence is 14 residues long. The sample comes from a study of T cells after yellow fever vaccination. Study-level information: Fractions of limited cellularity were prepared by means of SMART-Seq v4 Ultra Low Input. Study conclusions and caveats: Reappearance after the booster was observed for most primary-vaccination clones (about 96% CD4, almost 90% CD8).

Sequenced material: CD4+ T cells sorted from PBMCs, taken 45 days after the yellow fever booster vaccination. The rearrangement uses TRBV7-7 and TRBJ2-5; D is undetermined. The clonotype comes from a man aged 25 to 45 who received the YFV17D yellow fever vaccine. CDR3 loop: CASSRNLVGETQYF. The CDR3 nucleotides are TGTGCCAGCAGTCGTAACCTGGTGGGTGAGACCCAGTACTTC.